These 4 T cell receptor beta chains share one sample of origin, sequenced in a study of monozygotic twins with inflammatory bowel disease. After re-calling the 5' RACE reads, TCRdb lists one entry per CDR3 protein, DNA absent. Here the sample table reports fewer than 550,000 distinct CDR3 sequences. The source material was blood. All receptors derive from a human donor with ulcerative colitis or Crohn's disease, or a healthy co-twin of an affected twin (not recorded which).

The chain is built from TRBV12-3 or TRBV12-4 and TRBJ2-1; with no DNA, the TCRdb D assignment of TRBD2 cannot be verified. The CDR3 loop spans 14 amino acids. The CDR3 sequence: CASSPMKLVAEQFF.

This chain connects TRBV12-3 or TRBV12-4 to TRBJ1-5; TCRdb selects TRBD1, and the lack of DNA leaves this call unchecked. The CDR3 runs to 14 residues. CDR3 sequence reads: CASTLGQGNQPQHF.

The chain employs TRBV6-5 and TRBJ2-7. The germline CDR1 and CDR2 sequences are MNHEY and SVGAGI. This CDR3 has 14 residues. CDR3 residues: CASTPRQSAYEQYF.

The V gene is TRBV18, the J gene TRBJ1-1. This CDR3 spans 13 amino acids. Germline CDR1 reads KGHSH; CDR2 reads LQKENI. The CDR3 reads CASSPGLNTEAFF.